One and the same sample provided the 14 T cell receptor beta chains below, sequenced in a study of graft-versus-host responses after intestinal transplantation. Data came from immunoSEQ multiplex PCR; TCRdb stores just in-frame clones and leaves some out. Of more than 90,000 clones listed, just under 95% are singletons. Antigen specificity for these receptors is unknown. Sequenced material: unstimulated CD8+ T cells sorted from spleen or lymph node cells, taken before transplant. Receptors originate from a human donor who was the organ donor for an intestinal transplant.

This chain uses TRBV9 with TRBJ1-5; D call uncertain. Germline loops: CDR1 SGDLS, CDR2 YYNGEE. V lost 5 bases and J 2 bases, leaving 5 bases between the germline ends. This CDR3 is 12 amino acids long. The CDR3 sequence: CASSRGNQPQHF. CDR3 in DNA: TGTGCCAGCAGTAGGGGCAATCAGCCCCAGCATTTT.

The chain uses TRBV4-1 and TRBJ2-7; maybe TRBD2 (6 bases). CDR1 is MGHRA and CDR2 is YSYEKL in the germline V gene. The CDR3 extends over 14 amino acids. Trimming left V 0 bases short and J 0 bases short, with 6 bases between. CDR3 loop: CASSQDSGSYEQYF. The CDR3 bases are TGCGCCAGCAGCCAAGATAGCGGCTCCTACGAGCAGTACTTC.

V is TRBV5-1 and J is TRBJ2-7, with 8 bases that match TRBD2. The CDR3 is made up of 16 amino acids. Germline trimming cut 4 bases from V and 0 bases from J; bases unmatched to any gene: 9. Germline-derived CDR1 and CDR2 are SGHRS and YFSETQ. The CDR3 is CASSTTPGLDSYEQYF. Here the CDR3 DNA reads TGCGCCAGCAGCACAACTCCGGGACTAGACTCCTACGAGCAGTACTTC.

The V and J genes are TRBV10-3 and TRBJ2-7; unclear D gene. CDR3 length equals 13 residues. Germline V gene lookup returns CDR1 ENHRY and CDR2 SYGVKD. V was clipped by 3 bases and J by 0 bases, with 6 bases between them. CDR3 nucleotide sequence: TGTGCCATCAGTGATATTGACTCCTACGAGCAGTACTTC. Protein product: CAISDIDSYEQYF.

In its sample, this clone was seen once. The V and J genes are TRBV27 and TRBJ2-7; D may be TRBD2 (6 bases). The CDR3 loop spans 14 amino acids. Trimming shortened V by 3 bases and J by 1 base, and 10 bases separated the two germline ends. In germline, CDR1 is MNHEY, CDR2 SMNVEV (reference sequence). The CDR3 DNA is TGTGCCAGCAGTTTGAGTAGCGGTTCCTACGAGCAGTACTTC. It is translated as CASSLSSGSYEQYF.

V is TRBV4-1 and J is TRBJ2-1, with 9 positions matching TRBD2. V shed 1 base, J shed 5 bases, and the junction held 6 bases outside the gene matches. Germline V CDR1 and CDR2: MGHRA, YSYEKL. The CDR3 runs to 16 residues. The DNA for the CDR3 is TGCGCCAGCAGCCAAGTAGCGGGAGTTGGTCACAATGAGCAGTTCTTC. Amino acids: CASSQVAGVGHNEQFF.

V gene TRBV10-1 combines with J gene TRBJ2-7; 9 positions agree with TRBD2. Per the germline V gene, CDR1 is WNHNN and CDR2 is SYGVQD (reference sequence). The CDR3 runs 14 residues. V dropped 2 bases and J dropped 3; count of bases not matched to a gene: 2. The CDR3 coding sequence is TGCGCCAGCAGTGAGGGGACTAGCATCTACGAGCAGTACTTC. Its translation: CASSEGTSIYEQYF.

The chain couples TRBV6-1 to TRBJ1-5; 8 nucleotides agree with TRBD1. V was clipped by 8 bases and J by 7 bases; unmatched bases: 4. Germline V gives CDR1 MNHNS, CDR2 SASEGT. The CDR3 runs 12 residues. CDR3 DNA: TGTGCCAGCGCCACAGGGGGACAGCCCCAGCATTTT. It specifies CASATGGQPQHF.

The rearrangement joins TRBV15 to TRBJ2-7, with 7 bases that match TRBD1. This CDR3 spans 14 amino acids. Germline CDR1 LNHNV, CDR2 YYDKDF (reference sequence). Germline trimming cut 0 bases from V and 3 bases from J; bases unmatched to any gene: 2. As DNA, the CDR3 is TGTGCCACCAGCAGAGATCAGGGGGTCTACGAGCAGTACTTC. It is translated as CATSRDQGVYEQYF. The full variable domain, in which reference TRBV15 and TRBJ2-7 provide the parts outside the CDR3, is DAMVIQNPRYQVTQFGKPVTLSCSQTLNHNVMYWYQQKSSQAPKLLFHYYDKDFNNEADTPDNFQSRRPNTSFCFLDIRSPGLGDTAMYLCATSRDQGVYEQYFGPGTRLTVT.

The chain carries TRBV5-1 and TRBJ2-7, with 11 bases matching TRBD2. In germline, CDR1 is SGHRS, CDR2 YFSETQ. V shed 1 base, J shed 0 bases, and the junction held 0 bases outside the gene matches. The CDR3 runs 15 residues. The CDR3 nucleotides are TGCGCCAGCAGCTTGACTAGCGGGGGCTCCTACGAGCAGTACTTC. Amino acids: CASSLTSGGSYEQYF.

This clone was recorded only once. The chain is built from TRBV29-1 and TRBJ2-2; TRBD1 matches at 8 bases. Germline CDR1 SQVTM, CDR2 ANQGSEA. The CDR3 sequence is 15 residues long. With V trimmed by 6 bases and J by 5 bases, 11 bases remained unmatched. CDR3 bases: TGCAGCGTCATCACCGGGACAGGAAGGACCGGGGAGCTGTTTTTT. It codes for CSVITGTGRTGELFF.

The chain joins TRBV28 to TRBJ1-2, with D tentatively TRBD1 (5 bases). CDR1 is MDHEN and CDR2 is SYDVKM in the germline V gene. V was pared by 6 bases and J by 4 bases, with 15 bases between. The CDR3 spans 14 residues. Here the CDR3 DNA reads TGTGCCAGCAGCCCTCAGACAGCGACCTATGGCTACACCTTC. This encodes CASSPQTATYGYTF.

In its sample, this clone was seen a few times. V and J are TRBV28 and TRBJ2-3; 14 positions agree with TRBD2. CDR1 MDHEN and CDR2 SYDVKM come from the germline V gene. The CDR3 is made up of 17 amino acids. After removal of 6 bases from V and 1 base from J, the junction contained 6 bases not matched to a gene. The CDR3 reads CASSEPGLAGGTDTQYF. The CDR3 region has the DNA TGTGCCAGCAGCGAGCCGGGACTAGCGGGGGGCACAGATACGCAGTATTTT.

This chain connects TRBV7-9 to TRBJ2-1; D is perhaps TRBD2 (5 bases). Germline V gene sequence: CDR1 SEHNR, CDR2 FQNEAQ (reference sequence). The CDR3 totals 17 residues. Trimming took 5 bases from V and 0 from J, leaving 17 bases between them. CDR3 coding DNA: TGTGCCAGCAGCACGACTCGGACTCTTCTCTCCTACAATGAGCAGTTCTTC. This sequence encodes CASSTTRTLLSYNEQFF.